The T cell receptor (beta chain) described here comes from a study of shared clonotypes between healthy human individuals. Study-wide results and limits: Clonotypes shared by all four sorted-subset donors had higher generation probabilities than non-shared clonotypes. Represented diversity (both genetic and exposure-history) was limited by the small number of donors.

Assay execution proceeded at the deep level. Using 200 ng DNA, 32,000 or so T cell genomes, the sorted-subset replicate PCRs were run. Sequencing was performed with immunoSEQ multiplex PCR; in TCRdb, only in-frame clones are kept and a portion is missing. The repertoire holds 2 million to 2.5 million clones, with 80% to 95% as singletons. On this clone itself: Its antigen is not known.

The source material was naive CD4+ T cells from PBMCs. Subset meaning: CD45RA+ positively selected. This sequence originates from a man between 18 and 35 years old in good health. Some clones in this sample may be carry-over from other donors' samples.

In DNA form, the CDR3 reads TGTGCCAGCAGTGGTTTGACCGAGATCTACGAGCAGTACTTC. Translating gives CASSGLTEIYEQYF. This rearrangement joins TRBV27 to TRBJ2-7, with no clear D. Germline V lookup: CDR1 MNHEY, CDR2 SMNVEV (reference sequence). This CDR3 region has 14 residues. V dropped 5 bases and J dropped 3 bases, with 14 bases sitting between them.